This TCR beta chain was observed in a study of T cells in Graves' hyperthyroidism and ophthalmopathy. Used for diagnoses were clinical symptoms, serum thyroxine and TRAb, thyroid ultrasound and orbital computed tomography. Notes on the study in general: Among clonotypes expanded in thyroid above 0.001, most were also found in blood.

Worth noting for this clonotype: What it binds is not known.

From RNA transcripts, TCR beta CDR3 regions were amplified. HTBI primers were employed in a first-round RT-PCR of the TCR CDR3. Each CDR3 protein is one row after TCRdb ran MiXCR on the multiplex PCR reads. Among 750,000 to 950,000 distinct CDR3 sequences listed, 35% to 40% were seen once. Losses at the gene ends were 7 bases for V and 2 bases for J; bases not matched to a gene: 6. Germline V gene sequence: CDR1 SNHLY, CDR2 FYNNEI. The CDR3 loop spans 14 amino acids. The sequencing input was blood. The rearrangement uses TRBV2 and TRBJ2-5; 8 bases align to TRBD1. The TCR sequence derives from a man between 18 and 29 years old with Graves' hyperthyroidism. CDR3 nucleotides: TGTGCCAGCAATAGACAGGGGACACAAGAGACCCAGTACTTC. Protein sequence: CASNRQGTQETQYF.